Below, 16 T cell receptor beta chains from the same sample are listed, as sequenced in a study of kidney transplant recipient with SARS-CoV-2 infection. MiXCR, run by TCRdb on the reads, gives a single entry per CDR3 protein. The data hold fewer than 250,000 distinct CDR3 sequences, with less than 35% observed a single time. The sequencing used a blood sample, collected at baseline and between days 110 and 120 from a kidney transplant recipient. The receptors were gathered from a male patient between 25 and 39 years old who had COVID-19 and was a kidney transplant recipient. T cells may partly derive from the graft donor.

This clonotype showed up many times. The chain carries TRBV5-4 and TRBJ1-2, with a weak D call TRBD1 (6 bases). The germline CDR1 and CDR2 sequences are SGHNT and YYREEE (reference sequence). The ends were cut back, 2 bases at V and 6 bases at J, with 11 bases in the middle. CDR3 length: 13 amino acids. For the CDR3, the DNA is TGTGCCAGCAGCTTAGGATCAGGGGATGGCTACACCTTC. This sequence encodes CASSLGSGDGYTF.

This clonotype appeared many times. The genes are TRBV8-2 and TRBJ1-2. TRBV8-2 is a pseudogene. This CDR3 has 16 residues. CDR3 in amino acids: CGSCAIDSRKTYGYTF. For the CDR3, the DNA is TGTGGCAGTTGCGCTATTGATAGCCGAAAGACCTATGGCTACACCTTC.

This clonotype was recorded a few times. The rearrangement links TRBV20-1 to TRBJ2-1; 9 nucleotides align to TRBD1. The J segment lost 6 bases and the V segment lost 5 bases, leaving 8 bases of the junction unmatched. The CDR3 is 14 amino acids. Germline V CDR1 and CDR2: DFQATT, SNEGSKA (reference sequence). DNA of the CDR3: TGCAGTGCTGAATGGGGACAGGGCGCCAATGAGCAGTTCTTC. Translated, it gives CSAEWGQGANEQFF.

Concerning this clonotype: Just one base apart from a much larger clone, this may be a read error. The chain combines TRBV5-6 with TRBJ2-7; D is undetermined. Trimming took off 0 bases at V and 6 bases at J, with 10 bases between the two ends. CDR3 length: 13 residues. Germline CDR1 is SGHDT and CDR2 is YYEEEE. The chain's CDR3 is CASSLGQNSEQYF. DNA for the CDR3: TGTGCCAGCAGCTTGGGCCAGAACTCCGAGCAGTACTTC.

This clonotype occurred many times. The chain carries TRBV2 and TRBJ2-7, with a weak D call TRBD2 (5 bases). Germline values: CDR1 SNHLY, CDR2 FYNNEI. The V gene lost 7 bases and the J gene lost 0 bases, with 7 bases spanning the gap. This CDR3 comprises 12 residues. The CDR3 region is CASTGSSYEQYV. CDR3 nucleotides: TGTGCCAGCACGGGGAGCTCCTACGAGCAGTACGTC.

This clonotype was observed at least ten times. V gene TRBV2 combines with J gene TRBJ2-5, with 7 bases aligning to TRBD2. The V gene end was trimmed by 8 bases and the J gene end by 0 bases; junction bases not matched to a gene: 18. The CDR3 has 18 residues. Germline CDR1 SNHLY, CDR2 FYNNEI. CDR3 in amino acids: CASEKRAGWGGHQETQYF. The CDR3 nucleotides are TGTGCCAGCGAGAAAAGGGCAGGTTGGGGAGGGCACCAAGAGACCCAGTACTTC.

This clonotype was counted many times. The chain joins TRBV3-1 to TRBJ2-5; D ambiguous. CDR3 length: 17 residues. Trimming pared 4 bases from V and 5 bases from J, leaving 23 bases between. Germline CDR1 is LGHDT and CDR2 is YNNKEL (reference sequence). The chain's CDR3 is CASSRARPISFSETQYF. The CDR3 DNA reads TGTGCCAGCAGCCGTGCGCGTCCCATTTCTTTCTCTGAGACCCAGTACTTC.

This clonotype occurred many times. The gene calls are TRBV10-1 and TRBJ1-2; D is uncertain. The V and J ends lost 4 bases and 4 bases respectively, with 22 bases between them. This CDR3 has 17 residues. CDR1 is WNHNN and CDR2 is SYGVQD in the germline V gene (reference sequence). CDR3 sequence: CASSAPARSRKTYGYTF. The CDR3 DNA reads as TGCGCCAGCAGTGCGCCCGCAAGATCGCGAAAGACCTATGGCTACACCTTC.

At least ten counts were recorded for this clonotype. The rearrangement links TRBV12-3 or TRBV12-4 to TRBJ1-1; tentatively, D is TRBD1 (5 bases). This CDR3 comprises 15 residues. V was clipped by 5 bases and J by 1 base, with 14 bases between them. CDR3 sequence reads: CASSLRSQGNTEAFF. The CDR3 DNA reads TGTGCCAGCAGTCTTCGGTCCCAGGGGAACACTGAAGCTTTCTTT.

Many counts were recorded for this clonotype. This chain connects TRBV6-2 or TRBV6-3 to TRBJ2-2; D is undetermined. Germline CDR1 reads MNHEY; CDR2 reads SVGEGT. This CDR3 is built from 13 residues. The V end was cut by 5 bases, the J end by 5 bases, with 9 bases between. DNA of the CDR3: TGTGCCAGCAGTCCCGGAGAGACCGGGGAGCTGTTTTTT. It yields the protein CASSPGETGELFF.

This clonotype showed up just a few times. A much larger clone is a single base away; this may be a read error. The CDR3 coding sequence is TGTGCCAGCATGCAGAGTGTCTCGCGAAAGACCTATGGCTACACCTTC. Translating it yields CASMQSVSRKTYGYTF. The chain employs TRBV5-5 and TRBJ1-2, with D unclear. The length of the CDR3 is 16 residues. Trimming took 6 bases from V and 4 from J, leaving 22 bases between them. Germline CDR1 SGHKS, CDR2 YYEKEE (reference sequence).

This clonotype was seen just once. The chain uses TRBV10-3 and TRBJ1-2; the D gene is possibly TRBD1 (5 bases). This CDR3 contains 18 residues. Trimming took off 5 bases at V and 0 bases at J, with 22 bases between the two ends. Germline V lookup: CDR1 ENHRY, CDR2 SYGVKD. The CDR3 spells CAISPSESEGLTNYGYTF. CDR3 sequence (DNA): TGTGCCATCAGTCCCTCAGAGAGCGAGGGGCTAACTAACTATGGCTACACCTTC.

This clonotype was seen at least ten times. The rearrangement joins TRBV9 to TRBJ2-1; no clear D gene. Germline values: CDR1 SGDLS, CDR2 YYNGEE. Trimming left V 3 bases short and J 6 bases short, with 10 bases between. The CDR3 sequence is 13 residues long. CDR3 nucleotide sequence: TGTGCCAGCAGCGACGGACCCCTCAATGAGCAGTTCTTC. Translation: CASSDGPLNEQFF.

The chain recombines TRBV19 with TRBJ2-1; 10 nucleotides align to TRBD1. The ends lost 3 bases at V and 8 bases at J; junction bases unmatched: 13. There are 17 residues in the CDR3. CDR1 and CDR2 (germline): LNHDA, SQIVND (reference sequence). DNA of the CDR3: TGTGCCAGTAGTATTCTGACCCCGACAGGGGGCGCGGATGAGCAGTTCTTC. It codes for CASSILTPTGGADEQFF.

This clonotype was counted at least ten times. The chain has TRBV20-1 and TRBJ1-5; D is undetermined. Trimming pared 3 bases from V and 5 bases from J, leaving 14 bases between. The CDR3 covers 14 residues. Germline V gene data show CDR1 as DFQATT and CDR2 as SNEGSKA (reference sequence). The CDR3: CSASPLGLDQPQHF. The CDR3 region has the DNA TGCAGTGCTAGCCCGTTGGGGTTGGATCAGCCCCAGCATTTT.

This clonotype showed up many times. The chain uses TRBV11-3 and TRBJ1-2; D unresolved. With 5 bases removed from V and 4 bases from J, the gap between germline ends came to 23 bases. The CDR3 sequence is 17 residues long. Germline values: CDR1 SGHNT, CDR2 YENEEA. CDR3 amino acids: CASSAEADLGKTYGYTF. CDR3 bases: TGTGCCAGCAGCGCTGAGGCCGATCTCGGAAAGACCTATGGCTACACCTTC.